The TCR beta chain described here comes from a study of T-cell reconstitution after alpha-beta-depleted transplantation in children. Unmatched junction bases numbered 8, after V lost 6 bases and J lost 0 bases. From germline, CDR1 is DFQATT and CDR2 SNEGSKA (reference sequence). The CDR3 runs to 15 residues. Unique molecular identifiers were incorporated into the prepared TCRbeta library. TCRdb recomputed calls from the PCR reads with MiXCR, one row per CDR3 protein. Altogether 450,000 to 600,000 distinct CDR3 sequences are present, around 18% being singletons, with the ten largest covering roughly 3.3%.

The receptor's source is a human donor who donated a stem cell graft to a child with acute lymphoblastic leukemia. This sequence joins TRBV20-1 and TRBJ2-1, with TRBD2 matching over 7 bases. Sequenced here: PBMCs from the stem cell graft donor, sampled from the stem cell graft. The CDR3 loop reads CSAFTSASSYNEQFF. CDR3 coding DNA: TGCAGTGCCTTCACTAGCGCCAGCTCCTACAATGAGCAGTTCTTC.